This T cell receptor beta chain was captured by sequencing in a study of a mutant IDH1 vaccine in newly diagnosed glioma. Study in general: Patients were started on vaccination 4-6 weeks after radiotherapy alone, or with temozolomide cycles. Those enrolled had earlier been treated with radiotherapy, temozolomide, or both, mostly both.

The study, taken as a whole, reports: There seemed to be no relation between pseudoprogression and changes in top peripheral T cell clonotypes.

Repertoires were generated with immunoSEQ multiplex PCR, while TCRdb's copy carries only in-frame clones and drops some. The table shows around 60,000 clones, with approximately 84% occurring only once. As to this clone: The target antigen is unknown.

Time point in this sample: week 23, last vaccination. Alongside topical imiquimod, each dose of vaccine comprised 300 ug of mutant IDH1 20-mer peptide. The TCR was taken from a man aged 30 to 45 with glioma. The sequences come from PBMCs, collected from a glioma patient whose treatment included an IDH1 peptide vaccine.

This CDR3 is CASSVGQGKSNYGYTF. CDR3 nucleotides: TGTGCCAGCAGCGTAGGACAGGGGAAATCTAACTATGGCTACACCTTC. The chain recombines TRBV9 with TRBJ1-2, with TRBD1 matching over 8 bases. Germline values: CDR1 SGDLS, CDR2 YYNGEE. The CDR3 sequence is 16 residues long. The J segment lost 0 bases and the V segment lost 0 bases, leaving 4 bases of the junction unmatched.